This is a list of T cell receptor beta chains from one sample in a study of T-cell memory formation after mild COVID-19. One entry per CDR3 protein results from TCRdb running MiXCR on the 5' RACE reads. The sample comprises about 150,000 distinct CDR3 sequences, approximately 14% of which are singletons, and roughly 14% rests with the top ten. Specimen: PBMCs or a T cell subset sorted from them (not recorded which). The receptors derive from an adult woman who had mild COVID-19 (a few samples of this study predate the infection). Cell type and time point are not known. CDR3s include the opening cysteine and the closing phenylalanine or tryptophan. A D gene is named only where the DNA matches it firmly. Clone size is given for some rows only: seen once, a few or many times, or a class if the clone is expanded.

clone size,D gene,J gene,V gene,CDR3 DNA,CDR3 protein
few,-,TRBJ2-7,TRBV25-1,TGTGCCAGCAGTGATGGCGGCAACTCCTACGAGCAGTACTTC,CASSDGGNSYEQYF
few,TRBD2,TRBJ2-3,TRBV4-2,TGTGCCAGCAGCCGAGGCGGTAGCGGGAGTGTAGTAGATACGCAGTATTTT,CASSRGGSGSVVDTQYF
-,TRBD1,TRBJ1-1,TRBV5-1,TGCGCCAGCAGCTCGGGACAGATGAACACTGAAGCTTTCTTT,CASSSGQMNTEAFF
few,TRBD1,TRBJ2-3,TRBV12-3/TRBV12-4,TGTGCCAGCAGTTTAGCAATCAGGGGGTCCGCAGATACGCAGTATTTT,CASSLAIRGSADTQYF
-,-,TRBJ2-2,TRBV9,TGTGCCAGCAGCGTATTCTCGGGCCCGGGCACCGGGGAGCTGTTTTTT,CASSVFSGPGTGELFF
many,-,TRBJ1-1,TRBV10-3,TGTGCCACCCGGGCGGGCAACTTGAACACTGAAGCTTTCTTT,CATRAGNLNTEAFF
-,-,TRBJ1-5,TRBV4-2,TGTGCCAGCAGCCAAGATCGGCTGTTCAATCAGCCCCAGCATTTT,CASSQDRLFNQPQHF
few,-,TRBJ2-3,TRBV7-2,TGTGCCAGCAGCTTAATGTCCCGGGACTTCACAGATACGCAGTATTTT,CASSLMSRDFTDTQYF
few,-,TRBJ2-1,TRBV30,TGTGCCTGGAGTGGGGACTCCTACAATGAGCAGTTCTTC,CAWSGDSYNEQFF
few,TRBD1,TRBJ1-1,TRBV2,TGTGCCAGCAGAGAAGACAGGGGAAACACTGAAGCTTTCTTT,CASREDRGNTEAFF
-,-,TRBJ1-1,TRBV7-9,TGTGCCAGCAGCCATAACACTGAAGCTTTCTTT,CASSHNTEAFF
few,-,TRBJ2-1,TRBV7-8,TGTGCCAGCAGCGCGGCGACAGGCCCGAACAATGAGCAGTTCTTC,CASSAATGPNNEQFF
-,-,TRBJ2-1,TRBV6-6,TGTGCCAGCAGTTCTCTGGGGGAGGATTCCTACAATGAGCAGTTCTTC,CASSSLGEDSYNEQFF
-,TRBD1,TRBJ2-5,TRBV24-1,TGTGCCACCAGTGACACAGGGGGCGCGGTGAAGGAGACCCAGTACTTC,CATSDTGGAVKETQYF
few,TRBD1,TRBJ1-2,TRBV12-3/TRBV12-4,TGTGCCAGCAGTTTAGCTCAGGGGGCAGGGACCTTC,CASSLAQGAGTF
few,-,TRBJ1-2,TRBV12-3/TRBV12-4,TGTGCCAGCAGTTTAAGAGCTATCTATGGCTACACCTTC,CASSLRAIYGYTF
-,-,TRBJ2-2,TRBV27,TGTGCCAGCAGCTTATGGGGGTTGACCGGGGAGCTGTTTTTT,CASSLWGLTGELFF
few,-,TRBJ1-1,TRBV27,TGTGCCAGCAGTTTTATGGGCACTGAAGCTTTCTTT,CASSFMGTEAFF
many,TRBD1,TRBJ2-3,TRBV24-1,TGTGCCACCGCGCACAGGGGTACCACAGATACGCAGTATTTT,CATAHRGTTDTQYF
few,TRBD2,TRBJ2-1,TRBV9,TGTGCCAGCAGCGGGGGACTAGCGGTCTACAATGAGCAGTTCTTC,CASSGGLAVYNEQFF
-,-,TRBJ2-7,TRBV13,TGTGCCAGCAGCTTAGGCTTGTCGGGACCCTCCTACGAGCAGTACTTC,CASSLGLSGPSYEQYF
-,-,TRBJ2-4,TRBV24-1,TGTGCCACCAGTGATCGCAGGGGAGATGACAAAAACATTCAGTACTTC,CATSDRRGDDKNIQYF
-,TRBD1,TRBJ2-1,TRBV24-1,TGTGCCACCTCGCAGGGGGCGAAGTCTGAGCAGTTCTTC,CATSQGAKSEQFF
few,-,TRBJ2-6,TRBV9,TGTGCCAGCTCACGAACTGGGGCCAACGTCCTGACTTTC,CASSRTGANVLTF
-,-,TRBJ2-7,TRBV7-6,TGTGCCAGCAGCCAAGAGTTTCCGGGAGTGGGCGAGCAGTACTTC,CASSQEFPGVGEQYF
few,-,TRBJ2-3,TRBV12-3/TRBV12-4,TGTGCCAGCGGGAGTAGGGGGAACTTCCATACGCAGTATTTT,CASGSRGNFHTQYF
-,-,TRBJ1-4,TRBV7-8,TGTGCCAGCAGCTTAGAAGAGGCCAAACTGTTTTTT,CASSLEEAKLFF
-,TRBD2,TRBJ2-3,TRBV7-2,TGTGCAAGCAATGCGGGAGGGAGCACAGATACGCAGTATTTT,CASNAGGSTDTQYF
few,TRBD1,TRBJ2-4,TRBV12-3/TRBV12-4,TGTGCCAGCAGCGACGACAGGGGGCTAGCCAAAAACATTCAGTACTTC,CASSDDRGLAKNIQYF
few,-,TRBJ2-2,TRBV24-1,TGTGCCACCAGTGACTTCTCTGGGGAGCTGTTTTTT,CATSDFSGELFF
-,TRBD2,TRBJ2-3,TRBV12-3/TRBV12-4,TGTGCCAGCAGTTCTCGGGAGGGCCGGGGTGATACGCAGTATTTT,CASSSREGRGDTQYF